The clone carrying this T cell receptor (beta chain) appeared many times. These data come from a study of human T cells and chemical hapten exposure. Overall study context: Diphenylcyclopropenone, dosed weekly to the scalp, was given to patients throughout the roughly 24-week study. The patients, most of them female, presented with alopecia areata, totalis or universalis.

The time point: patch test 2, 6 weeks after DPC sensitization. Treatment denoted: therapeutic diphenylcyclopropenone sensitization with weekly scalp DPC. V lost 0 bases and J 5 bases, leaving 17 bases between the germline ends. Germline CDR1 DFQATT, CDR2 SNEGSKA (reference sequence). There are 15 residues in the CDR3. The library tagged individual cDNA molecules with unique molecular identifiers. Using its own MiXCR run on the RACE reads, TCRdb lists one record per CDR3 protein. The data contain about 94,000 distinct CDR3 sequences, about a tenth of them singletons. Here the sequenced sample was whole blood, taken in connection with sensitization to the hapten diphenylcyclopropenone (DPC). The TCR was taken from a middle-aged woman with alopecia areata. Some clones in this sample may be carry-over from other donors' samples. This chain uses TRBV20-1 with TRBJ2-7; tentative D call: TRBD1 (5 bases). The CDR3 spells CSARDRPRAADEQYF. CDR3 bases: TGCAGTGCTAGAGATCGTCCCAGGGCGGCGGACGAGCAGTACTTC.